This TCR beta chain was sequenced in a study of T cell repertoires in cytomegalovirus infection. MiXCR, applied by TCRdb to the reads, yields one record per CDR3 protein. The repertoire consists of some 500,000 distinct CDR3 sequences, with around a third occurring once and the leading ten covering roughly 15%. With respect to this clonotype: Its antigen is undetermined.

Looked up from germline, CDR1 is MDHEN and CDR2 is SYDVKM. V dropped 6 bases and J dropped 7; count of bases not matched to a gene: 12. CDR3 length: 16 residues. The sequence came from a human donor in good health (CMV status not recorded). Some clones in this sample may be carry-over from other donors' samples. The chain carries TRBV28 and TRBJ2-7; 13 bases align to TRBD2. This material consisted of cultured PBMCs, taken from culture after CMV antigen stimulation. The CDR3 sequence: CASSPRSWTSGREQYF. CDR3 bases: TGTGCCAGCAGCCCACGCTCGTGGACTAGCGGGAGAGAGCAGTACTTC.